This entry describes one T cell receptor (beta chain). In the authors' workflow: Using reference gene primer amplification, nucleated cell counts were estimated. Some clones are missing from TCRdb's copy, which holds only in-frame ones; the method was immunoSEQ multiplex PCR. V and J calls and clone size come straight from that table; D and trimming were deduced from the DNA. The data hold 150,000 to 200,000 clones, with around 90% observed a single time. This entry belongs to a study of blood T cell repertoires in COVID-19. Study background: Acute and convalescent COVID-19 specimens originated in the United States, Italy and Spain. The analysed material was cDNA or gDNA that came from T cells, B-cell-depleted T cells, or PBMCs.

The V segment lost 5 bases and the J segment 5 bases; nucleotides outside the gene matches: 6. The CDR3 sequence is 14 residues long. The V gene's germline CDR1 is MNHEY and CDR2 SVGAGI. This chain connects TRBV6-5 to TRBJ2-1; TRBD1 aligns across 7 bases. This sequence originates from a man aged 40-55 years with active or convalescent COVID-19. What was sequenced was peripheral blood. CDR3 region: CASSTGVVDNEQFF. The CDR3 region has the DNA TGTGCCAGCAGTACAGGGGTGGTGGACAATGAGCAGTTCTTC.